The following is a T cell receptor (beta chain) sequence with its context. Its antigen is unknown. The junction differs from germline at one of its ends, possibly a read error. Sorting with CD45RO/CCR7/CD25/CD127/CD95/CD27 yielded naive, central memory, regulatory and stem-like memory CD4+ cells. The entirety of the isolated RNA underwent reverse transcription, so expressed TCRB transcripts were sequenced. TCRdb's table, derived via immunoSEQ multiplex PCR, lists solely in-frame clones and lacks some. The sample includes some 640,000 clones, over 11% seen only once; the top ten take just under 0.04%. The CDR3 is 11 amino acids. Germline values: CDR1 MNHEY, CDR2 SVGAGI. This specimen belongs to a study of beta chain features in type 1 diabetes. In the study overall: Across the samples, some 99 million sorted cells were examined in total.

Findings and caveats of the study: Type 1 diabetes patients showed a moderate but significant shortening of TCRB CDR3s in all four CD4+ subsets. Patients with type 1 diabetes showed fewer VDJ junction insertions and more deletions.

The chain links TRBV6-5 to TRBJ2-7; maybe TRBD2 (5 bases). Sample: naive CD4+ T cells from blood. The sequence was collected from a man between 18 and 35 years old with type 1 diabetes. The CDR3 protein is CASSYGSGELF. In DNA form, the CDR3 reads TGTGCCAGCAGTTACGGCTCCGGGGAGTTGTTC.